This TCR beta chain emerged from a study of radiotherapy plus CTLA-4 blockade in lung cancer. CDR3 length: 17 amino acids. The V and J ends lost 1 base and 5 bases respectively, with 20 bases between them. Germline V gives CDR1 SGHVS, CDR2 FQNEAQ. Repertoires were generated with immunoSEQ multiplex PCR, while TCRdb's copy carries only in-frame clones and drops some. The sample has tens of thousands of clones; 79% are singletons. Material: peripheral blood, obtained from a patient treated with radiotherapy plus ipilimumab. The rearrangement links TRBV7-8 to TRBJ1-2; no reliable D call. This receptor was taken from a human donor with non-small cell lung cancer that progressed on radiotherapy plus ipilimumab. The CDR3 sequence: CASSLDHSASKVYGYTF. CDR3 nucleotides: TGTGCCAGCAGCTTAGATCATTCAGCGAGCAAGGTTTATGGCTACACCTTC.